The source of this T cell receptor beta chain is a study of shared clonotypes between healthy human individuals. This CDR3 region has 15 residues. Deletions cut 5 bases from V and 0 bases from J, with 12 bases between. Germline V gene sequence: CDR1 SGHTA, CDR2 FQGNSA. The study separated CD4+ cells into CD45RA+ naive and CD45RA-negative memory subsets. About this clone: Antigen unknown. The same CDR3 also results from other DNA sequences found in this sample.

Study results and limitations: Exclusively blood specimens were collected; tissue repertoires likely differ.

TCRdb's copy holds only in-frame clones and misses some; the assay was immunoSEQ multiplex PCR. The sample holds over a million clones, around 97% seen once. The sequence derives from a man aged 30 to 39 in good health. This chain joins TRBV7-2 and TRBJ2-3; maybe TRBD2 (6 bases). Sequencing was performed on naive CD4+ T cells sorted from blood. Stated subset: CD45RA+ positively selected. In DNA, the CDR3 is TGTGCCAGCAGCCTTAGCGGTACTAGCACAGATACGCAGTATTTT. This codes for CASSLSGTSTDTQYF.